One sample yielded the 17 T cell receptor beta chains listed below, sequenced in a study of T-cell memory formation after mild COVID-19. TCRdb redid the calling of the 5' RACE reads with MiXCR, one entry per CDR3 protein. Here the sample spans 560,000 or so distinct CDR3 sequences, around a sixth being singletons. The sequenced material came from PBMCs or a T cell subset sorted from them (not recorded which). The receptors were sampled from an adult woman who had mild COVID-19 (a few samples of this study predate the infection). Cell type and time point are not known.

This clonotype appeared a few times. The rearrangement links TRBV25-1 to TRBJ1-1; D is uncertain. The V and J ends lost 4 bases and 7 bases respectively, with 13 bases between them. Germline CDR1 reads MGHDK; CDR2 reads SYGVNS. The CDR3 totals 13 residues. The CDR3 region is CASSATRVSEAFF. The CDR3 DNA reads TGTGCCAGCAGTGCAACCCGGGTCAGTGAAGCTTTCTTT.

The V gene is TRBV7-2, the J gene TRBJ1-2; perhaps TRBD1 as D (5 bases). The CDR3 length is 15 residues. V was pared by 1 base and J by 2 bases, with 11 bases between. Germline V gives CDR1 SGHTA, CDR2 FQGNSA. The CDR3 region is CASSLDAGLNYGYTF. In DNA, the CDR3 is TGTGCCAGCAGCTTAGACGCAGGGTTGAACTATGGCTACACCTTC.

The chain employs TRBV20-1 and TRBJ2-7; the match to TRBD2 covers 8 bases. V trimming: 5 bases; J trimming: 8 bases; junction bases outside the gene matches: 23. Germline CDR1 is DFQATT and CDR2 is SNEGSKA (reference sequence). CDR3 length: 17 amino acids. The CDR3 nucleotides are TGCAGTGCTCGCGGACTAGCCCGGACCTCGGGTAGTGGTAAGCAGTACTTC. Protein product: CSARGLARTSGSGKQYF.

CDR3 region: CASSRSKTGGGNTIYF. The CDR3 nucleotides read TGTGCCAGCAGCCGGTCGAAGACAGGGGGTGGAAACACCATATATTTT. This sequence joins TRBV4-2 and TRBJ1-3; TRBD1 agrees at 9 bases. V shed 4 bases, J shed 3 bases, and the junction held 7 bases outside the gene matches. CDR1 is LGHNA and CDR2 is YNFKEQ in the germline V gene. The CDR3 has 16 residues.

This sequence joins TRBV20-1 and TRBJ2-3; D might be TRBD1 or TRBD2, each matching 5 bases. CDR1 is DFQATT and CDR2 is SNEGSKA in the germline V gene (reference sequence). This CDR3 region has 14 residues. V lost 6 bases to trimming and J lost 3 bases, with 16 bases between them. The CDR3 protein is CSALAWGETDTQYF. CDR3 nucleotides: TGCAGTGCCCTAGCCTGGGGCGAGACAGATACGCAGTATTTT.

This clonotype was observed a single time. V and J are TRBV19 and TRBJ2-2; weak D call: TRBD2 (6 bases). The ends were cut back, 3 bases at V and 2 bases at J, with 13 bases in the middle. The CDR3 runs to 16 residues. Germline lookup yields CDR1 LNHDA and CDR2 SQIVND (reference sequence). Written as DNA, the CDR3 is TGTGCCAGTAGTATCAGTGGTAGCGGTAACACCGGGGAGCTGTTTTTT. It codes for CASSISGSGNTGELFF.

This clonotype has only a few counts. CDR3 DNA: TGTGCCAGCAGCTTAGATCAGTGGGGAACAAACACTGAAGCTTTCTTT. Protein product: CASSLDQWGTNTEAFF. The chain links TRBV11-2 to TRBJ1-1; D remains ambiguous. Germline V gene sequence: CDR1 SGHAT, CDR2 FQNNGV. V was clipped by 0 bases and J by 2 bases, with 13 bases between them. The CDR3 consists of 16 residues.

The V and J genes are TRBV15 and TRBJ2-1; D is possibly TRBD2 (5 bases). CDR3 size: 15 residues. The V gene's germline CDR1 is LNHNV and CDR2 YYDKDF (reference sequence). Trimming removed 1 base from V and 2 bases from J, with 9 bases in between. In DNA, the CDR3 is TGTGCCACCAGCAGAGGGGATAGCGCCTACAATGAGCAGTTCTTC. As protein: CATSRGDSAYNEQFF.

J is TRBJ1-5 and V is TRBV2; D unresolved. Germline CDR1 reads SNHLY; CDR2 reads FYNNEI. This CDR3 has 11 amino acids. V gave up 4 bases and J gave up 13 bases, with 11 bases separating them. This CDR3 reads CASSVGWPQHF. The DNA of the CDR3 is TGTGCCAGCAGTGTTGGCTGGCCACAGCATTTT.

V and J are TRBV6-1 and TRBJ2-3; TRBD2 agrees at 9 bases. The junction had 4 bases not matched to a gene; V was cut back by 4 bases and J by 5 bases. This CDR3 comprises 14 residues. Germline V gene data show CDR1 as MNHNS and CDR2 as SASEGT. CDR3 sequence: CASSGGRAVDTQYF. DNA of the CDR3: TGTGCCAGCAGTGGCGGGAGGGCCGTAGATACGCAGTATTTT.

This clonotype occurred many times. This sequence joins TRBV7-9 and TRBJ1-1; 9 bases line up with TRBD1. There are 14 residues in the CDR3. V shed 6 bases, J shed 0 bases, and the junction held 2 bases outside the gene matches. Germline V gene data show CDR1 as SEHNR and CDR2 as FQNEAQ (reference sequence). The CDR3 coding sequence is TGTGCCAGCAGAGGACAGGGGATGAACACTGAAGCTTTCTTT. Protein: CASRGQGMNTEAFF.

This clonotype was detected a few times. The rearrangement links TRBV7-9 to TRBJ2-2, with D hard to call. Looked up from germline, CDR1 is SEHNR and CDR2 is FQNEAQ (reference sequence). CDR3 length: 14 amino acids. With 1 base removed from V and 6 bases from J, the gap between germline ends came to 9 bases. The DNA for the CDR3 is TGTGCCAGCAGCTTAGAGCTCGGAGCCGGGGAGCTGTTTTTT. Translated, it gives CASSLELGAGELFF.

This chain uses TRBV7-9 with TRBJ2-2; D is unclear. CDR1 is SEHNR, CDR2 FQNEAQ, per germline (reference sequence). The CDR3 contains 14 residues. Trimming shortened V by 8 bases and J by 4 bases, and 14 bases separated the two germline ends. The CDR3, as DNA: TGTGCCAGCCCCGGAAGCCTGCCCACCGGGGAGCTGTTTTTT. It yields the protein CASPGSLPTGELFF.

This clonotype was detected only a few times. The gene calls are TRBV3-1 and TRBJ2-3; 10 positions agree with TRBD2. This CDR3 has 15 amino acids. Germline assignment: CDR1 LGHDT and CDR2 YNNKEL (reference sequence). The trim removed 4 bases at V and 4 bases at J, leaving 5 bases unmatched. The CDR3, as DNA: TGTGCCAGCAGCCCGGGGGGACTAGCGTCAGATACGCAGTATTTT. Protein product: CASSPGGLASDTQYF.

The chain uses TRBV7-9 and TRBJ2-3, with D possibly being TRBD2 (5 bases). Trimming left V 6 bases short and J 3 bases short, with 16 bases between. The CDR3 extends over 15 amino acids. Per the germline V gene, CDR1 is SEHNR and CDR2 is FQNEAQ (reference sequence). The CDR3 sequence: CASRPYRTFTDTQYF. The CDR3 bases are TGTGCCAGCAGACCTTATAGGACTTTTACAGATACGCAGTATTTT.

The rearrangement uses TRBV10-3 and TRBJ2-7, with D perhaps assigned TRBD1 or TRBD2 (5 bases each). The CDR3 runs to 14 residues. Per the germline V gene, CDR1 is ENHRY and CDR2 is SYGVKD. The ends were cut back, 10 bases at V and 3 bases at J, with 19 bases in the middle. CDR3 sequence (DNA): TGTGCCACCGGGGTCTTAGGGGCGGACTACGAGCAGTACTTC. Its protein product is CATGVLGADYEQYF.

The J gene is TRBJ2-7, the V gene TRBV18, with D tentatively TRBD2 (5 bases). With 0 bases removed from V and 5 bases from J, the gap between germline ends came to 11 bases. Looked up from germline, CDR1 is KGHSH and CDR2 is LQKENI. This CDR3 contains 14 residues. The DNA for the CDR3 is TGTGCCAGCTCACCACCGGGAGTTCGACACGAGCAGTACTTC. It specifies CASSPPGVRHEQYF.